This record covers a single T cell receptor beta chain. This sample was taken from a study of blood T cell repertoires in COVID-19. Across the whole study: Sites across the United States, Italy and Spain contributed samples from acute and convalescent COVID-19. In each case, the material was cDNA or gDNA derived from T cells, B-cell-depleted T cells, or PBMCs.

As originally analysed: Researchers report that nucleated cell counts were estimated from reference gene primer amplification. Sequencing used immunoSEQ multiplex PCR; TCRdb keeps in-frame clones, though not all of them. That table supplies the V and J calls and clone size; D and trimming were determined from the DNA. The sample contains tens of thousands of clones, approximately 80% of which appear only once. Sequenced: peripheral blood. The receptor comes from a man aged 55 to 70 with acute or convalescent COVID-19.

The chain's CDR3 is CASSRTGGVTTEAFF. CDR3 DNA sequence: TGTGCCAGCTCAAGAACAGGGGGCGTAACCACTGAAGCTTTCTTT. V usage is TRBV18 and J usage is TRBJ1-1; 9 bases are a match to TRBD1. In germline, CDR1 is KGHSH, CDR2 LQKENI. V was clipped by 5 bases and J by 4 bases; unmatched bases: 8. CDR3 length equals 15 residues.